This T cell receptor (beta chain) was sequenced during a study of follicular helper T cells after annual influenza vaccination. Background on the study: Some donors were sampled over the 2013-2014, 2014-2015 and 2015-2016 vaccinations.

Notes on the study in general: Day 7 ICOS+CD38+ clones later appeared mostly in ICOS-CD38- cTfh.

This CDR3 comprises 16 residues. Germline V gene sequence: CDR1 SEHNR, CDR2 FQNEAQ (reference sequence). V trimming: 5 bases; J trimming: 5 bases; junction bases outside the gene matches: 11. In regard to this clone: As yet, its antigen is unknown.

Stated time point: 2013-2014 season, 7 days after vaccination. Sorted blood CD4 subsets were sequenced before and after adults received seasonal inactivated influenza vaccine. Blood volume per time point ranged from about 40 to 100 mL. Clones were read by immunoSEQ multiplex PCR, and TCRdb kept only the in-frame ones, dropping some. The sample includes some 5,200 clones, approximately 89% of them seen just once. The chain employs TRBV7-9 and TRBJ2-1, with 8 bases matching TRBD1. The receptor was derived from an adult who received the influenza vaccine. The source was CXCR5+ CD38- circulating T follicular helper cells from blood, collected 7 days after influenza vaccination. As to subset: circulating Tfh, non-naive CD4+CXCR5+PD-1+ (ICOS+CD38+ or ICOS-CD38-). DNA of the CDR3: TGTGCCAGCAGCACCCATGACAGGGGATTCCACAATGAGCAGTTCTTC. Its protein product is CASSTHDRGFHNEQFF.